This T cell receptor beta chain came from a study of shared clonotypes between healthy human individuals. On this clone: Its antigen remains unknown.

The CDR3 runs to 12 residues. The V end was cut by 3 bases, the J end by 3 bases, with 7 bases between. Germline assignment: CDR1 SGDLS and CDR2 YYNGEE. Study-wide points: Generally, estimated richness proved larger in naive subsets than it did in memory subsets.

Every one of the donors was a Caucasian adult that lived in Nashville, Tennessee. Profiled with immunoSEQ multiplex PCR; TCRdb holds only in-frame clones, not every one. Seen here are 1,400,000 or so clones, 98% to 99% observed once, and the top ten hold 0.36%. What was sequenced was naive CD4+ T cells sorted from blood. This sample's subset: CD45RA+ positively selected. The sequence derives from a man aged 25 to 45 in good health. The rearrangement joins TRBV9 to TRBJ2-7; D is uncertain. In DNA, the CDR3 is TGTGCCAGCAGCGGACCTAACTACGAGCAGTACTTC. Encoded protein: CASSGPNYEQYF.